This T cell receptor (beta chain) appears in the sequencing data of a study of beta chain features in type 1 diabetes. Notes on the study in general: Cells with high TCR expression could be over-represented when cDNA is sequenced. The question of HLA type influencing TCRB rearrangement was one that remained unresolved here. Shortening that was moderate but significant affected the TCRB CDR3s of Type 1 diabetes patients in all four CD4+ subsets.

The V gene lost 0 bases and the J gene lost 9 bases, with 15 bases spanning the gap. The CDR3 consists of 14 residues. Germline V gene data show CDR1 as GTSNPN and CDR2 as SVGIG (reference sequence). The authors reverse transcribed all of the isolated RNA, so sequencing captured expressed TCRB transcripts. Deep immunoSEQ sequencing covered naive, central memory and regulatory T cell samples. TCRdb's table, derived via immunoSEQ multiplex PCR, lists solely in-frame clones and lacks some. This table holds 600,000 or so clones, more than 12% found once. As for this clone: Its cognate antigen is unknown.

The receptor was derived from a man younger than 35 with type 1 diabetes. The chain recombines TRBV30 with TRBJ2-1, with D perhaps matching TRBD1 or TRBD2 (5 bases each). The specimen was naive CD4+ T cells from blood. The CDR3 spells CAWSVGGAPREQFF. The DNA for the CDR3 is TGTGCCTGGAGTGTTGGGGGAGCCCCGCGTGAGCAGTTCTTC.